This note documents a single T cell receptor (beta chain) sequence. Its specificity is unknown. Per the germline V gene, CDR1 is SGHAT and CDR2 is FQNNGV. The V end was cut by 5 bases, the J end by 5 bases, with 28 bases between. The CDR3 sequence is 19 residues long. Generated by immunoSEQ multiplex PCR, the TCRdb table keeps only in-frame clones and is missing some. This table holds under 150,000 clones, 75% to 95% found once. This sample is drawn from a study of T cell clones after liver transplantation. Study-wide context: Samples came from ITN030ST, which attempted immunosuppression withdrawal within 2 years of liver transplantation. Patients counted as tolerant after at least one year off all immunosuppression, enzymes not exceeding twice normal. Points from the study as a whole: Migration into the graft, not deletion, may explain lost graft donor-reactive T cells.

This rearrangement joins TRBV11-2 to TRBJ2-4; a possible D gene is TRBD2 (7 bases). This sequence was found in a human patient who received a liver transplant. Some T cells may have originated in the graft donor. Sequencing used CD4+ T cells from blood, obtained 12 months after liver transplant. The CDR3 bases are TGTGCCAGCAGCCGGCGGGGGCTTAACCAACCGGGAGTCGAAAACATTCAGTACTTC. Its translation is CASSRRGLNQPGVENIQYF.